These 13 T cell receptor beta chains came from one sample sequenced in a study of regulatory T cells in long-lasting Graves disease. Time point described: persistent/refractory GD, antithyroid drugs over 5 years with positive TRAb. Researchers made the TCR library from RNA that was extracted from PBMCs. According to the study, TCR beta libraries were built with iRepertoire HTBI primers and CDR3-region Arm-PCR. TCRdb fed the multiplex PCR reads into MiXCR, producing one record per CDR3 protein. The table records more than 650,000 distinct CDR3 sequences, 25% to 35% of them present only once. The input for sequencing was peripheral blood mononuclear cells (PBMCs), taken when the disease was refractory, from a patient treated with antithyroid drugs. The origin of the receptors is a female donor with Graves disease.

The chain combines TRBV5-1 with TRBJ2-7; D remains ambiguous. CDR1 SGHRS and CDR2 YFSETQ come from the germline V gene. CDR3 length equals 14 residues. V lost 2 bases, J lost 2 bases, and 11 bases lay in between. The chain's CDR3 is CASSFPDTTYEQYF. The CDR3 DNA reads TGCGCCAGCAGCTTTCCAGATACCACCTACGAGCAGTACTTC.

The rearrangement links TRBV3-1 to TRBJ1-2; D is perhaps TRBD1 (5 bases). Trimming pared 4 bases from V and 1 base from J, leaving 7 bases between. The germline gives CDR1 LGHDT, CDR2 YNNKEL (reference sequence). The CDR3 has 13 amino acids. The CDR3 reads CASSRGDNYGYTF. In nucleotides, the CDR3 is TGTGCCAGCAGCCGGGGGGATAACTATGGCTACACCTTC.

V and J are TRBV15 and TRBJ1-1; D possibly corresponds to TRBD1 (5 bases). The V end lost 4 bases, the J end lost 1 base, and 16 bases lay between the germline ends. CDR1 is LNHNV, CDR2 YYDKDF, per germline (reference sequence). This CDR3 is built from 16 residues. The CDR3 region has the DNA TGTGCCACCAGCACGGGTACGGAGGGGACGAACACTGAAGCTTTCTTT. Its protein is CATSTGTEGTNTEAFF.

The chain carries TRBV19 and TRBJ2-7; D is uncertain. The germline V and J ends were trimmed by 5 bases and 4 bases, with 12 bases remaining between them. Germline V CDR1 and CDR2: LNHDA, SQIVND (reference sequence). The length of the CDR3 is 13 residues. CDR3 loop: CASSSRPIYEQYF. As DNA, the CDR3 is TGTGCCAGTAGTTCAAGACCGATTTACGAGCAGTACTTC.

The chain links TRBV18 to TRBJ1-6, with TRBD1 matching over 7 bases. V lost 1 base to trimming and J lost 5 bases; unmatched junction nucleotides: 2. The CDR3 length is 15 residues. Germline-derived CDR1 and CDR2 are KGHSH and LQKENI. The CDR3 reads CASSPQGTDNSPLHF. The CDR3 nucleotides read TGTGCCAGCTCACCACAAGGGACAGATAATTCACCCCTCCACTTT.

V and J are TRBV30 and TRBJ2-5, with TRBD1 matching over 8 bases. CDR1 is GTSNPN and CDR2 is SVGIG in the germline V gene (reference sequence). The trim removed 5 bases at V and 3 bases at J, leaving 8 bases unmatched. The CDR3 length is 14 residues. The CDR3 sequence: CAWGPGTGKETQYF. For the CDR3, the DNA is TGTGCCTGGGGTCCTGGGACAGGAAAAGAGACCCAGTACTTC.

The chain joins TRBV2 to TRBJ2-2; 7 bases match TRBD2. Germline CDR1 is SNHLY and CDR2 is FYNNEI. V shed 6 bases, J shed 1 base, and the junction held 5 bases outside the gene matches. The CDR3 spans 15 residues. CDR3 region: CASSPTSLNTGELFF. DNA of the CDR3: TGTGCCAGCAGCCCGACTAGCTTGAACACCGGGGAGCTGTTTTTT.

This clonotype has more than one count but fewer than ten. The rearrangement joins TRBV20-1 to TRBJ1-5, with D unclear. This CDR3 contains 13 residues. With 5 bases removed from V and 5 bases from J, the gap between germline ends came to 13 bases. From germline, CDR1 is DFQATT and CDR2 SNEGSKA (reference sequence). CDR3 amino acids: CSAQLDGDQPQHF. As DNA, the CDR3 is TGCAGTGCTCAACTGGATGGGGATCAGCCCCAGCATTTT.

This clonotype was seen repeatedly, ten times or more. The chain combines TRBV29-1 with TRBJ2-7, with D perhaps matching TRBD1 or TRBD2 (5 bases each). V was cut by 0 bases and J by 2 bases, with 23 bases left in between. CDR1 and CDR2 from the germline V gene are SQVTM and ANQGSEA. The CDR3 consists of 18 residues. For the CDR3, the DNA is TGCAGCGTTGAAGATGCCGACGGGGCACTGGGGGAAGCCTACGAGCAGTACTTC. Protein sequence: CSVEDADGALGEAYEQYF.

This clonotype occurred a few times. The chain links TRBV12-3 or TRBV12-4 to TRBJ2-2, with D uncertain. The CDR3 sequence is 15 residues long. V lost 5 bases and J 1 base, leaving 11 bases between the germline ends. The CDR3 reads CASSGRTVNTGELFF. Here the CDR3 DNA reads TGTGCCAGCAGTGGGCGGACGGTGAACACCGGGGAGCTGTTTTTT.

This clonotype showed up just once. The rearrangement links TRBV14 to TRBJ1-2; no clear D. V lost 4 bases, J lost 7 bases, and 13 bases lay in between. CDR1 SGHDN and CDR2 FVKESK come from the germline V gene. This CDR3 has 13 amino acids. The CDR3 DNA follows: TGTGCCAGCAGCCGCGCGAAGTTCTCTGGCTACACCTTC. Translating gives CASSRAKFSGYTF. Using reference TRBV14 and TRBJ1-2 for the parts outside the CDR3, the full variable domain is EAGVTQFPSHSVIEKGQTVTLRCDPISGHDNLYWYRRVMGKEIKFLLHFVKESKQDESGMPNNRFLAERTGGTYSTLKVQPAELEDSGVYFCASSRAKFSGYTFGSGTRLTVV.

The chain joins TRBV12-3 or TRBV12-4 to TRBJ1-1; D call uncertain. This CDR3 spans 12 amino acids. V lost 7 bases and J lost 7, with 13 bases in between. DNA for the CDR3: TGTGCCAGCACCACCCCCTGGGGTGAAGCTTTCTTT. Encoded protein: CASTTPWGEAFF.

The CDR3 region has the DNA TGTGCCAGCAGGCGGCAGGGGTTACATGGCTACACCTTC. It is translated as CASRRQGLHGYTF. The rearrangement joins TRBV6-1 to TRBJ1-2, with D tentatively TRBD1 (6 bases). With 6 bases removed from V and 6 bases from J, the gap between germline ends came to 14 bases. This CDR3 comprises 13 residues. The germline gives CDR1 MNHNS, CDR2 SASEGT.